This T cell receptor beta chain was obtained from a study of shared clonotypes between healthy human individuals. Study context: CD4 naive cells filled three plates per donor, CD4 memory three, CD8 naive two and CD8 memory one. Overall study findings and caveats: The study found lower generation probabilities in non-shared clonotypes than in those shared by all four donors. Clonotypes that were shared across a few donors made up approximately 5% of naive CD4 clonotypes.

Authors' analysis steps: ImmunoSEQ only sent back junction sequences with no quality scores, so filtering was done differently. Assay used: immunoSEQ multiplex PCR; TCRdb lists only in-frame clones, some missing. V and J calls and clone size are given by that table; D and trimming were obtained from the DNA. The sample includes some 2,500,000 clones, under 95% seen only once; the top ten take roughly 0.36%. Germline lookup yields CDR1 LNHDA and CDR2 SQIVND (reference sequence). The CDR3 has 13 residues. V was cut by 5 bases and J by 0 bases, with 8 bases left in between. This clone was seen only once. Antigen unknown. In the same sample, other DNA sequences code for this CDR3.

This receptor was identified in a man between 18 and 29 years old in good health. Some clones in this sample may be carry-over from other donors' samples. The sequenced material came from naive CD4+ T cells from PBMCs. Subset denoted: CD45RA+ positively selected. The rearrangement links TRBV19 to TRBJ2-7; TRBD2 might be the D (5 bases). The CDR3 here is CASSPGSSYEQYF. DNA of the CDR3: TGTGCCAGTAGTCCGGGAAGCTCCTACGAGCAGTACTTC.